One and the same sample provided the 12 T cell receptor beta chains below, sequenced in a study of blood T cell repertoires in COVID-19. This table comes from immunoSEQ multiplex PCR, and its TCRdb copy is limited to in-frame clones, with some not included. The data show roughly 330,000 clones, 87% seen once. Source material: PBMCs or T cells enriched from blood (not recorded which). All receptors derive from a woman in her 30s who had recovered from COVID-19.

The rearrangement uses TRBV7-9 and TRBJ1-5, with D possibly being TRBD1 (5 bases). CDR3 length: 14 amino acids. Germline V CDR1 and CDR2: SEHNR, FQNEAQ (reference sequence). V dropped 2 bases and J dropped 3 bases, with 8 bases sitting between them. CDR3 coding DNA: TGTGCCAGCAGCTTACTAGGGGTCAATCAGCCCCAGCATTTT. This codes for CASSLLGVNQPQHF.

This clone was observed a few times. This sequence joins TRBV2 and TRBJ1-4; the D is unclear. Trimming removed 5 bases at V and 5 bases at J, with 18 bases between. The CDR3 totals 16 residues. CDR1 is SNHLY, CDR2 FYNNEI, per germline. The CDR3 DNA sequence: TGTGCCAGCAGTCGATTGTCCACCCTCGCGAATGAAAAACTGTTTTTT. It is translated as CASSRLSTLANEKLFF.

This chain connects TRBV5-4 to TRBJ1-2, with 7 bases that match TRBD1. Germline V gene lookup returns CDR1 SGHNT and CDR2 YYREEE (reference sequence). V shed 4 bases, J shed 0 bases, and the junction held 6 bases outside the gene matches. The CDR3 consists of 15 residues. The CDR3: CASSVGTAANYGYTF. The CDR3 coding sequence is TGTGCCAGCAGCGTCGGGACAGCCGCTAACTATGGCTACACCTTC. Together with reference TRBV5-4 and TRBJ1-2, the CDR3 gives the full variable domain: ETGVTQSPTHLIKTRGQQVTLRCSSQSGHNTVSWYQQALGQGPQFIFQYYREEENGRGNFPPRFSGLQFPNYSSELNVNALELDDSALYLCASSVGTAANYGYTFGSGTRLTVV.

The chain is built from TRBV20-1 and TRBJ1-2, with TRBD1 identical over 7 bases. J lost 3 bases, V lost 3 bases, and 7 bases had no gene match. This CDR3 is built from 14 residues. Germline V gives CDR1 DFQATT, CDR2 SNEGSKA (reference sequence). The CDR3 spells CSASVGQVDYGYTF. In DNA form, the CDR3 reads TGCAGTGCTAGTGTCGGACAGGTGGACTATGGCTACACCTTC.

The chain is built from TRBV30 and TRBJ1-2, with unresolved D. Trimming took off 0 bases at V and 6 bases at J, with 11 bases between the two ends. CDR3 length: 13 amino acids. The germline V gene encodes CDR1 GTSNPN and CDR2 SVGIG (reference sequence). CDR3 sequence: CAWSVKSPNGYTF. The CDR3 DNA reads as TGTGCCTGGAGTGTAAAAAGTCCTAATGGCTACACCTTC.

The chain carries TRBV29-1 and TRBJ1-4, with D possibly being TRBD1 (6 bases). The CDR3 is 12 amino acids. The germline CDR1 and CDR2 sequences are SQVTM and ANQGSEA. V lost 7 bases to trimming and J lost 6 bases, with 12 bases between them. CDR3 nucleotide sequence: TGCAGCGCGGGGGGGCTAGATGAAAAACTGTTTTTT. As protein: CSAGGLDEKLFF. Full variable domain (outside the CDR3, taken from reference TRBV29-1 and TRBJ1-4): SAVISQKPSRDICQRGTSLTIQCQVDSQVTMMFWYRQQPGQSLTLIATANQGSEATYESGFVIDKFPISRPNLTFSTLTVSNMSPEDSSIYLCSAGGLDEKLFFGSGTQLSVL.

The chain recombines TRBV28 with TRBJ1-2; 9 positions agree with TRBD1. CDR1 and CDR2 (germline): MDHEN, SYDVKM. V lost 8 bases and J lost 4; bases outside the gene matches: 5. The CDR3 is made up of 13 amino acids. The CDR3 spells CASRDRASYGYTF. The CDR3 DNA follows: TGTGCCAGCCGGGACAGGGCGAGCTATGGCTACACCTTC.

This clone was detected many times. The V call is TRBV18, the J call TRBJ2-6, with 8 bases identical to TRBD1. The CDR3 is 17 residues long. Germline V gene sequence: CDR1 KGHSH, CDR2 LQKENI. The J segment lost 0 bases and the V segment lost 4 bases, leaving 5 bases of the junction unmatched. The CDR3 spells CASSQRTGPSGANVLTF. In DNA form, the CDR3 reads TGTGCCAGCTCACAGCGGACAGGGCCCTCTGGGGCCAACGTCCTGACTTTC. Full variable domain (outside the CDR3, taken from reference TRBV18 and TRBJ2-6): NAGVMQNPRHLVRRRGQEARLRCSPMKGHSHVYWYRQLPEEGLKFMVYLQKENIIDESGMPKERFSAEFPKEGPSILRIQQVVRGDSAAYFCASSQRTGPSGANVLTFGAGSRLTVL.

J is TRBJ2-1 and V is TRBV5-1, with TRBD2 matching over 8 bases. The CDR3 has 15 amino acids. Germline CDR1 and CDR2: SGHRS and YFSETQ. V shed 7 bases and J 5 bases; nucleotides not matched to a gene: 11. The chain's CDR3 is CASEYSGDINNEQFF. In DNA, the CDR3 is TGCGCCAGCGAATATAGCGGGGATATCAACAATGAGCAGTTCTTC.

The CDR3 DNA reads TGTGCCAGCAGCTTAGGAGGTACGGGGGTGCTTAACTATGGCTACACCTTC. Translating it yields CASSLGGTGVLNYGYTF. The V gene is TRBV13, the J gene TRBJ1-2, with TRBD1 as a possible D gene (5 bases). CDR3 length: 17 residues. From germline, CDR1 is PRHDT and CDR2 FYEKMQ (reference sequence). Trimming removed 0 bases from V and 1 base from J, with 15 bases in between. Drawing the rest from reference TRBV13 and TRBJ1-2, the complete variable domain is AAGVIQSPRHLIKEKRETATLKCYPIPRHDTVYWYQQGPGQDPQFLISFYEKMQSDKGSIPDRFSAQQFSDYHSELNMSSLELGDSALYFCASSLGGTGVLNYGYTFGSGTRLTVV.

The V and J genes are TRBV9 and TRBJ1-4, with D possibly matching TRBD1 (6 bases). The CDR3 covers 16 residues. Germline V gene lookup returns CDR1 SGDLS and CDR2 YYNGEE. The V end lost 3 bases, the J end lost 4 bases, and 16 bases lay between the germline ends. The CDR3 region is CASSASTGINNEKLFF. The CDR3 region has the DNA TGTGCCAGCAGCGCAAGCACAGGGATAAATAATGAAAAACTGTTTTTT.

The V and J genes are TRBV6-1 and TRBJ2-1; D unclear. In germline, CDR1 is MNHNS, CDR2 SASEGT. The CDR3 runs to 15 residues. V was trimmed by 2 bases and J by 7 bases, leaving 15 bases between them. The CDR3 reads CASSEIPRSGNEQFF. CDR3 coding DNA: TGTGCCAGCAGTGAAATCCCCCGGTCCGGGAATGAGCAGTTCTTC.